The 28 T cell receptor beta chains presented below share a single source sample, sequenced in a study of somatic mutations in cytotoxic T cells in rheumatoid arthritis. The method was immunoSEQ multiplex PCR; TCRdb's version includes in-frame clones alone and lacks a portion of them. The table records some 38,000 clones, roughly 80% of them present only once. Sample: CD8+ T cells sorted from blood. The receptors derive from a man between 40 and 49 years old in good health.

The chain combines TRBV6-4 with TRBJ2-3; TRBD2 aligns across 10 bases. After removal of 6 bases from V and 0 bases from J, the junction contained 3 bases not matched to a gene. In germline, CDR1 is MRHNA, CDR2 SNTAGT. The CDR3 covers 15 residues. As DNA, the CDR3 is TGTGCCAGCAGCAGAGCGGGAGGGAGCACAGATACGCAGTATTTT. This sequence encodes CASSRAGGSTDTQYF.

The V gene is TRBV4-1, the J gene TRBJ2-7; tentatively, D is TRBD1 or TRBD2 (6 bases each). Germline loops: CDR1 MGHRA, CDR2 YSYEKL. The germline V and J ends were trimmed by 0 bases and 1 base, with 16 bases remaining between them. There are 17 residues in the CDR3. As DNA, the CDR3 is TGCGCCAGCAGCCAAGATCCCCCGGGGGCCTTTTCCTACGAGCAGTACTTC. Translated, it gives CASSQDPPGAFSYEQYF.

The rearrangement uses TRBV4-1 and TRBJ2-3; D is unclear. V dropped 4 bases and J dropped 0 bases, with 8 bases sitting between them. The CDR3 has 14 residues. Per germline, CDR1 MGHRA and CDR2 YSYEKL. The CDR3 DNA reads as TGCGCCAGCAGCCCGGGCGGAAGCACAGATACGCAGTATTTT. It codes for CASSPGGSTDTQYF.

V is TRBV27 and J is TRBJ1-1; D might be TRBD1 (5 bases). The length of the CDR3 is 11 residues. V was pared by 8 bases and J by 7 bases, with 11 bases between. Germline CDR1 MNHEY, CDR2 SMNVEV (reference sequence). The CDR3 loop reads CASGDSIEAFF. The DNA for the CDR3 is TGTGCCAGCGGAGACAGTATTGAAGCTTTCTTT.

The chain recombines TRBV27 with TRBJ1-2; 7 bases are shared with TRBD1. Germline assignment: CDR1 MNHEY and CDR2 SMNVEV (reference sequence). The V segment lost 3 bases and the J segment 1 base; nucleotides outside the gene matches: 5. The CDR3 length is 15 residues. The CDR3 nucleotides read TGTGCCAGCAGTTTCGGGACAGACCATAACTATGGCTACACCTTC. It is translated as CASSFGTDHNYGYTF.

The V call is TRBV5-1, the J call TRBJ2-2; TRBD2 matches 9 bases. Germline CDR1 is SGHRS and CDR2 is YFSETQ. This CDR3 has 16 residues. Losses at the gene ends were 1 base for V and 7 bases for J; bases not matched to a gene: 8. CDR3 coding DNA: TGCGCCAGCAGCTTGCATTTGGGACTAGCCGACGGGGAGCTGTTTTTT. It specifies CASSLHLGLADGELFF.

This chain links TRBV19 with TRBJ1-1; a possible D gene is TRBD1 (6 bases). CDR3 length equals 15 residues. The ends were cut back, 0 bases at V and 1 base at J, with 9 bases in the middle. The germline V gene encodes CDR1 LNHDA and CDR2 SQIVND (reference sequence). DNA of the CDR3: TGTGCCAGTAGTATAGATCTCAGGGGGAACACTGAAGCTTTCTTT. It is translated as CASSIDLRGNTEAFF. Supplemented by reference TRBV19 and TRBJ1-1, the full variable domain reads DGGITQSPKYLFRKEGQNVTLSCEQNLNHDAMYWYRQDPGQGLRLIYYSQIVNDFQKGDIAEGYSVSREKKESFPLTVTSAQKNPTAFYLCASSIDLRGNTEAFFGQGTRLTVV.

This clone showed up just once. The chain recombines TRBV9 with TRBJ2-3; D uncertain. The CDR3 is 14 residues long. The V end lost 0 bases, the J end lost 4 bases, and 9 bases lay between the germline ends. Germline V gene data show CDR1 as SGDLS and CDR2 as YYNGEE. The CDR3 sequence: CASSVAGVSDTQYF. Written as DNA, the CDR3 is TGTGCCAGCAGCGTAGCGGGTGTGTCAGATACGCAGTATTTT. The full variable domain, completed using reference TRBV9 and TRBJ2-3, is DSGVTQTPKHLITATGQRVTLRCSPRSGDLSVYWYQQSLDQGLQFLIQYYNGEERAKGNILERFSAQQFPDLHSELNLSSLELGDSALYFCASSVAGVSDTQYFGPGTRLTVL.

CDR3 bases: TGTGCCACCAGCCCCGGGAGGAGCTCCTACGAGCAGTACTTC. As protein: CATSPGRSSYEQYF. The V and J genes are TRBV15 and TRBJ2-7; 7 nucleotides line up with TRBD2. Germline trimming cut 5 bases from V and 0 bases from J; bases unmatched to any gene: 4. The CDR3 covers 14 residues. The germline V gene has CDR1 LNHNV and CDR2 YYDKDF (reference sequence).

This chain joins TRBV7-9 and TRBJ2-7; 8 nucleotides agree with TRBD2. Germline trimming cut 0 bases from V and 4 bases from J; bases unmatched to any gene: 8. Germline CDR1 reads SEHNR; CDR2 reads FQNEAQ (reference sequence). The CDR3 sequence is 16 residues long. CDR3 DNA: TGTGCCAGCAGCTTAGCTGGATTAGCGGGGACTTACGAGCAGTACTTC. Translating gives CASSLAGLAGTYEQYF.

The gene calls are TRBV11-3 and TRBJ1-1; no firm D call. Germline V gene sequence: CDR1 SGHNT, CDR2 YENEEA. This CDR3 region has 13 residues. Trimming shortened V by 1 base and J by 6 bases, and 9 bases separated the two germline ends. DNA for the CDR3: TGTGCCAGCAGCTTAGCGGTGGGCTCTGAAGCTTTCTTT. Encoded protein: CASSLAVGSEAFF.

The chain joins TRBV29-1 to TRBJ1-2; D is unresolved. With 4 bases removed from V and 6 bases from J, the gap between germline ends came to 9 bases. Germline V gene lookup returns CDR1 SQVTM and CDR2 ANQGSEA. The CDR3 spans 11 residues. In DNA, the CDR3 is TGCAGCGTTGCGGGCGGTAATGGCTACACCTTC. This translates into CSVAGGNGYTF.

This clone appeared a few times. The chain links TRBV28 to TRBJ2-1, with 9 bases lining up with TRBD1. The CDR3 contains 15 residues. J lost 9 bases, V lost 5 bases, and 11 bases had no gene match. Per the germline V gene, CDR1 is MDHEN and CDR2 is SYDVKM. The CDR3 region has the DNA TGTGCCAGCAGTCCACGGGACAGGGAGTTGAGTGAGCAGTTCTTC. Translated, it gives CASSPRDRELSEQFF.

The chain carries TRBV7-8 and TRBJ1-1; D ambiguous. Trimming took off 5 bases at V and 0 bases at J, with 4 bases between the two ends. The CDR3 is made up of 12 amino acids. The germline V gene has CDR1 SGHVS and CDR2 FQNEAQ. CDR3 coding DNA: TGTGCCAGCAGCCCTATGAACACTGAAGCTTTCTTT. The encoded protein is CASSPMNTEAFF.

The chain joins TRBV28 to TRBJ1-1, with TRBD1 identical over 7 bases. This CDR3 region has 13 residues. The junction had 12 bases not matched to a gene; V was cut back by 6 bases and J by 11 bases. Germline lookup yields CDR1 MDHEN and CDR2 SYDVKM. CDR3: CASSQILGGKAFF. The CDR3 DNA reads as TGTGCCAGCAGCCAAATCCTAGGGGGCAAGGCTTTCTTT.

The genes are TRBV5-6 and TRBJ2-5; no clear D. V was trimmed by 0 bases and J by 3 bases, leaving 9 bases between them. Looked up from germline, CDR1 is SGHDT and CDR2 is YYEEEE. The CDR3 sequence is 14 residues long. In DNA, the CDR3 is TGTGCCAGCAGCTTGGAAGGCTGGGAAGAGACCCAGTACTTC. Translated, it gives CASSLEGWEETQYF.

This chain links TRBV7-3 with TRBJ1-1, with a weak D call TRBD1 (5 bases). The germline V and J ends were trimmed by 1 base and 1 base, with 13 bases remaining between them. There are 16 residues in the CDR3. Germline loops: CDR1 SGHTA, CDR2 FQGTGA. CDR3 sequence: CASSLIWAGRNTEAFF. CDR3 coding DNA: TGTGCCAGCAGCTTAATATGGGCAGGGAGGAACACTGAAGCTTTCTTT.

The table lists this clone with a few counts. The DNA of the CDR3 is TGTGCCAGCAGTTGGCTACAGGGACCATTCGAGCAGTACTTC. It codes for CASSWLQGPFEQYF. This rearrangement joins TRBV27 to TRBJ2-7; D is possibly TRBD1 (6 bases). This CDR3 is built from 14 residues. Germline loops: CDR1 MNHEY, CDR2 SMNVEV (reference sequence). Trimming shortened V by 4 bases and J by 6 bases, and 16 bases separated the two germline ends.

This chain joins TRBV9 and TRBJ1-4, with TRBD1 as a possible D gene (6 bases). CDR3 length: 16 amino acids. Germline loops: CDR1 SGDLS, CDR2 YYNGEE. Trimming stripped 4 bases from V and 4 bases from J, with 17 bases between. CDR3 sequence reads: CASSYSGGQINEKLFF. CDR3 sequence (DNA): TGTGCCAGCAGCTACTCTGGGGGGCAGATTAATGAAAAACTGTTTTTT.

V and J are TRBV7-2 and TRBJ2-1; D gene ambiguous. CDR1 and CDR2 from the germline V gene are SGHTA and FQGNSA. V was shortened by 4 bases and J by 0 bases, with 13 bases between the two germline ends. The CDR3 has 16 residues. The CDR3 sequence is CASSSDFTGSYNEQFF. The CDR3 coding sequence is TGTGCCAGCAGCTCCGACTTTACGGGCTCCTACAATGAGCAGTTCTTC.

The rearrangement uses TRBV14 and TRBJ1-1, with 10 positions matching TRBD1. Trimming removed 4 bases from V and 8 bases from J; junction bases left unmatched: 7. The CDR3 runs to 14 residues. Germline lookup yields CDR1 SGHDN and CDR2 FVKESK. CDR3 nucleotides: TGTGCCAGCAGCCGACAGGGGGCGAGTAAGGAAGCTTTCTTT. It is translated as CASSRQGASKEAFF.

This clone was seen a single time. The chain uses TRBV5-1 and TRBJ2-2, with 9 bases matching TRBD2. The V gene's germline CDR1 is SGHRS and CDR2 YFSETQ. Trimming cost V 0 bases and J 5 bases; bases outside gene matches: 14. This CDR3 comprises 19 residues. The CDR3 spells CASSLGGTAGLANTGELFF. As DNA, the CDR3 is TGCGCCAGCAGCTTGGGGGGGACGGCGGGACTAGCCAATACCGGGGAGCTGTTTTTT.

The CDR3 region is CASSMGGAGPTPQHF. The CDR3 DNA reads TGTGCCAGTAGTATGGGGGGCGCGGGCCCTACACCCCAGCATTTT. The chain couples TRBV19 to TRBJ1-5; TRBD1 might be the D (6 bases). CDR3 size: 15 residues. In germline, CDR1 is LNHDA, CDR2 SQIVND (reference sequence). The V end was cut by 3 bases, the J end by 10 bases, with 19 bases between.

This clone was found once. The V gene is TRBV14, the J gene TRBJ2-1; D is possibly TRBD1 (5 bases). V was trimmed by 6 bases and J by 5 bases, leaving 14 bases between them. CDR1 and CDR2 from the germline V gene are SGHDN and FVKESK. CDR3 length: 14 amino acids. CDR3 in DNA: TGTGCCAGCAGGGGAACAGGAGTCGACAATGAGCAGTTCTTC. Translated: CASRGTGVDNEQFF.

V gene TRBV14 combines with J gene TRBJ2-4; D is uncertain. The CDR3 contains 16 residues. Germline-derived CDR1 and CDR2 are SGHDN and FVKESK. Trimming removed 1 base at V and 2 bases at J, with 12 bases between. CDR3 loop: CASSQALPRTKNIQYF. DNA for the CDR3: TGTGCCAGCAGCCAAGCCCTCCCGCGGACCAAAAACATTCAGTACTTC.

The chain uses TRBV10-2 and TRBJ2-1; D tentatively reads TRBD1 or TRBD2 (5 bases each). Germline assignment: CDR1 WSHSY and CDR2 SAAADI. V dropped 2 bases and J dropped 3 bases, with 14 bases sitting between them. This CDR3 spans 16 amino acids. CDR3 amino acids: CASSETFGGVYNEQFF. CDR3 bases: TGCGCCAGCAGTGAGACCTTTGGGGGAGTCTACAATGAGCAGTTCTTC.

The chain employs TRBV28 and TRBJ2-2; no clear D. V dropped 3 bases and J dropped 1 base, with 6 bases sitting between them. The germline V gene encodes CDR1 MDHEN and CDR2 SYDVKM. The CDR3 is 14 amino acids. The CDR3 is CASSLTVNTGELFF. CDR3 bases: TGTGCCAGCAGTTTGACTGTGAACACCGGGGAGCTGTTTTTT.

The chain uses TRBV27 and TRBJ2-7; D might be TRBD1 (5 bases). Germline CDR1 and CDR2: MNHEY and SMNVEV (reference sequence). The V gene lost 7 bases and the J gene lost 3 bases, with 13 bases spanning the gap. This CDR3 is 13 amino acids long. CDR3 amino acids: CASKVAQGYEQYF. The DNA for the CDR3 is TGTGCCAGCAAGGTCGCGCAGGGCTACGAGCAGTACTTC.